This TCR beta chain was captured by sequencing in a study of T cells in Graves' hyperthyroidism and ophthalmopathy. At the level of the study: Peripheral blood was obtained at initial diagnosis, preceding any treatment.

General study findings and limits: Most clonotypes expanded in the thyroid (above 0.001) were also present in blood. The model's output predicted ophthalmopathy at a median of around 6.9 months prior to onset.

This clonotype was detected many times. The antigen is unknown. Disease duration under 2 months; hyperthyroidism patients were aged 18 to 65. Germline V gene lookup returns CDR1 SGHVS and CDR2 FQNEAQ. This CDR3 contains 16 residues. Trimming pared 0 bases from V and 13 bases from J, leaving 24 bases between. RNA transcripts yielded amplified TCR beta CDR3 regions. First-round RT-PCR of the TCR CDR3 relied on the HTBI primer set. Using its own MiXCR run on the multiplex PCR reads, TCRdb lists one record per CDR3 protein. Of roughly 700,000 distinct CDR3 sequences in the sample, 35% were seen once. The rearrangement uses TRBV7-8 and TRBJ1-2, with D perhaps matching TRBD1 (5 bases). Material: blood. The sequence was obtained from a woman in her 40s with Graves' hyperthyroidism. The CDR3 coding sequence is TGTGCCAGCAGCTTAGCCCCAGTCGGGAGGACTATGGGGGTCACCTTC. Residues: CASSLAPVGRTMGVTF.